This TCR beta chain appears in the sequencing data of a study of identical twins. The germline V gene encodes CDR1 DFQATT and CDR2 SNEGSKA (reference sequence). The CDR3 sequence is 16 residues long. V was shortened by 1 base and J by 2 bases, with 17 bases between the two germline ends. TCRdb reanalysed the 5' RACE reads using MiXCR and keeps one entry per CDR3 protein. The table lists hundreds of thousands of distinct CDR3 sequences, under 8.5% of them singletons. Worth noting for this clonotype: Its antigen is not identified.

Findings of the study overall: Donors were not followed over many years; analysis was cross-sectional. Out-of-frame alpha sequences that twins shared showed excess low generation probability. It was possible that invariant MAIT and iNKT cells partly confounded the zero-insertion analyses.

The same data also contributed to another study, on yellow fever vaccine responses in identical twins.

This clonotype originated in a woman under 30 in good health. The chain joins TRBV20-1 to TRBJ2-5; D may be TRBD1 or TRBD2 (6 bases each). The specimen sequenced was PBMCs. CDR3 residues: CSARALATGHQETQYF. CDR3 DNA sequence: TGCAGTGCTAGAGCCCTAGCGACAGGACATCAAGAGACCCAGTACTTC.